The 9 T cell receptor beta chains listed next were all sequenced from one sample in a study of T cell clonality in common variable immunodeficiency (dated by TCRdb to between 2014 and 2017). The library was produced with the immunoSEQ multiplex PCR assay. The table comes from immuneACCESS by way of TCRdb, which keeps in-frame sequences with V and J called. Part of the clones is missing from these tables; in studies checked, under half for an unresolved V gene and the rest for unknown reasons. The sample records about 64,000 clones, none occurring a single time. Together, the top ten hold about 1.7% of the sample. The sequenced sample was peripheral blood mononuclear cells. The receptors shown here come from a person between 18 and 75 years old in good health.

In this sample, this clone turned up many times. The read ends 3 residues before the CDR3 terminus; that terminus is restored from the germline J gene. The chain recombines TRBV12-5 with TRBJ2-3; 11 nucleotides agree with TRBD2. Trimming cost V 0 bases and J 0 bases; bases outside gene matches: 5. There are 18 residues in the CDR3. The germline gives CDR1 LGHNT, CDR2 FRNRAP. CDR3 DNA (partial): TGTGCTAGTGGTTTGGTACTAGCGGGGGCGGAAAGCACAGATACG. Translating it yields CASGLVLAGAESTDT. The complete CDR3 protein is CASGLVLAGAESTDTQYF.

This clone showed up many times. The CDR3 end is not reached by the read, which stops 3 residues before it; the germline J gene fills it in. This rearrangement joins TRBV2 to TRBJ1-2, with 10 bases identical to TRBD1. CDR1 is SNHLY and CDR2 is FYNNEI in the germline V gene. The CDR3 totals 16 residues. The CDR3 loop is CASSQSVPGQGLSYTF. The sequenced part of the CDR3 DNA is TGTGCCAGCAGTCAATCGGTCCCGGGACAGGGGCTAAGC.

About this clone: The observed sequence ends 3 residues before the CDR3 terminus, with the missing tail filled in from the germline J gene. The chain joins TRBV5-1 to TRBJ2-7; possibly TRBD1 for D (6 bases). The CDR3 totals 15 residues. Per the germline V gene, CDR1 is SGHRS and CDR2 is YFSETQ. The V end lost 4 bases, the J end lost 6 bases, and 20 bases lay between the germline ends. This CDR3 reads CASSRLRDIRSEQYF. Partial CDR3 DNA: TGCGCCAGCAGCCGCCTCCGGGACATAAGAAGCGAG.

At least ten counts were recorded for this clone. The read is 3 residues too short to cover the CDR3 end, so that end is filled in from the germline J gene. The chain carries TRBV7-6 and TRBJ1-1, with D perhaps matching TRBD1 (6 bases). This CDR3 spans 14 amino acids. Germline V gene data show CDR1 as SGHVS and CDR2 as FNYEAQ. Trimming shortened V by 1 base and J by 7 bases, and 13 bases separated the two germline ends. CDR3 sequence reads: CASSLGTGTSEAFF. The sequenced part of the CDR3 DNA is TGTGCCAGCAGCTTAGGCACAGGGACGAGTGAA.

This clone has at least ten counts. From the germline J gene comes the end of the CDR3, since the read stops 3 residues before it. The chain is built from TRBV6-1 and TRBJ2-7, with TRBD2 matching over 9 bases. The CDR3 has 15 residues. Germline CDR1 and CDR2: MNHNS and SASEGT. V trimming: 1 base; J trimming: 2 bases; junction bases outside the gene matches: 3. CDR3 DNA, as far as it was read: TGTGCCAGCAGTGAAGGTAGCGGGGGCCCCTACGAG. Residues: CASSEGSGGPYE. The CDR3, in full, reads CASSEGSGGPYEQYF.

At least ten counts were recorded for this clone. With the read ending 3 residues before the CDR3 end, the germline J gene is used to fill in that end. The chain is built from TRBV4-2 and TRBJ2-1, with TRBD2 matching over 13 bases. Trimming took 1 base from V and 9 from J; bases not matched to a gene: 3. CDR1 LGHNA and CDR2 YNFKEQ come from the germline V gene. The CDR3 consists of 15 residues. The CDR3: CASSQGTSGSREQFF. CDR3 bases read: TGTGCCAGCAGCCAAGGGACTAGCGGGAGTCGTGAG.

This clone was found many times. The read halts 3 residues ahead of the CDR3 end, with the missing end drawn from the germline J gene. The V and J genes are TRBV30 and TRBJ1-4; possible D gene TRBD1, 5 bases. Trimming took 3 bases from V and 10 from J, leaving 18 bases between them. The CDR3 is made up of 14 amino acids. Looked up from germline, CDR1 is GTSNPN and CDR2 is SVGIG (reference sequence). CDR3 amino acids: CAWRPTPGGGKLFF. CDR3 DNA (partial): TGTGCCTGGAGGCCTACACCCGGGGGAGGAAAA.

This clone was seen repeatedly, ten times or more. The read ends 3 residues before the CDR3 terminus; that terminus is restored from the germline J gene. The genes are TRBV30 and TRBJ2-2; no clear D gene. The CDR3 totals 15 residues. V dropped 0 bases and J dropped 6 bases, with 14 bases sitting between them. Germline CDR1 reads GTSNPN; CDR2 reads SVGIG (reference sequence). CDR3 region: CAWSVSLSGPGELFF. The sequenced part of the CDR3 DNA is TGTGCCTGGAGTGTCAGTTTGTCTGGGCCCGGGGAG.

In this sample, this clone turned up many times. The read finishes 3 residues shy of the CDR3 end, and the germline J gene is used to complete it. The gene calls are TRBV18 and TRBJ2-3; 8 positions agree with TRBD2. The germline gives CDR1 KGHSH, CDR2 LQKENI. Germline trimming cut 2 bases from V and 0 bases from J; bases unmatched to any gene: 4. This CDR3 region has 16 residues. Partial CDR3 DNA: TGTGCCAGCTCACCAGTTGCGGGGGGAAGCACAGATACG. Translated, it gives CASSPVAGGSTDT. The entire CDR3 is CASSPVAGGSTDTQYF.